The sequence of this TCR beta chain was determined in a study of blood T cell repertoires in COVID-19 (dated by TCRdb to 2020 to 2021). Some background on the complete study: Samples from collaborators originated in the United States, Italy and Spain and spanned both the acute and convalescent phases of COVID-19. The prospective study material was composed of cDNA or gDNA derived from T cells, B-cell-depleted T cells, or PBMCs. The dataset comprised deeply sampled blood TCRbeta repertoires from subjects exposed to, actively infected with, or recovered from COVID-19. The repertoires were released in a freely available public database intended as a resource for research on the immune response to SARS-CoV-2. Samples came from the ongoing ImmuneRACE study (first 160 participants) plus 1,254 subjects from 6 global collaborators. A de-identified subject ID, COVID-19 status, age in years and sex were almost always included in the sample metadata. Where available, HLA class I and class II types were obtained from metadata supplied by the sample provider rather than from assay-based typing.

The immunoSEQ Assay, a bias-controlled multiplex PCR, was used to amplify TCRbeta CDR3 regions from genomic DNA. In the source study's methods: Within the assay, amplification of reference gene primers was used to estimate how many nucleated cells each sample contained. To quantify the absolute abundance of each unique TCRbeta CDR3 rearrangement, sequence reads were collapsed and filtered. For each sample, productive Simpson clonality was calculated as the square root of Simpson's diversity index across productive rearrangements. TCRdb mirrors the immuneACCESS table, restricted to in-frame sequences. Some clones are absent from its copies; in checked studies, under half trace to an unresolved V gene, and the reason for the others is unknown. D and trimming come from the DNA, and the V and J calls and clone size come from that table. This sample has over 600,000 clones in its table, and approximately 90% of those were observed once. Around 0.3% of the sample is held by the ten biggest clonotypes.

Each collaborating institution followed its own protocols to collect whole blood in K2EDTA tubes. Collaborator samples were shipped for TCRbeta analysis as frozen whole blood, isolated PBMCs, or DNA extracted from either sample type. About this clone: Its antigen is still unknown. No base-level quality is on record; no much larger clone is a single base apart.

Points the paper makes about the study in general: The amount of clinical and demographic metadata varied by source and participant and was provided uncurated.

The specimen was peripheral blood. This receptor was taken from a woman younger than 30 with acute or convalescent COVID-19.

The CDR3 in this case is CASSYERGATGELFF. Here is the DNA: TGTGCCAGCAGTTACGAAAGGGGCGCGACCGGGGAGCTGTTTTTT. The chain uses TRBV6-2 or TRBV6-3 and TRBJ2-2; TRBD1 is a weak D gene call, 5 bases matching. V was cut back by 2 bases and J by 5 bases, leaving a gap of 12 bases between them. Its CDR3 holds 15 amino acids, cysteine through phenylalanine. Of all the DNA, just the CDR3 is kept, 45 bases in frame from base 1. Per the germline V gene, MNHEY is the CDR1 and SVGEGT is the CDR2.